The 16 T cell receptor beta chains in this list originate from one sample, sequenced in a study of blood T cell repertoires in COVID-19. Measured with immunoSEQ multiplex PCR; TCRdb has only the in-frame clones, and not every one. The sample records about 180,000 clones, roughly 85% being singletons. The sequencing sample was made of peripheral blood. The source is a woman in her 70s with acute or convalescent COVID-19.

The chain employs TRBV29-1 and TRBJ2-6; D is perhaps TRBD2 (6 bases). The V and J ends lost 5 bases and 1 base respectively, with 15 bases between them. Germline V gene data show CDR1 as SQVTM and CDR2 as ANQGSEA. The CDR3 is 16 amino acids. The DNA of the CDR3 is TGCAGCGTTCGGGTAGCGGCTCTATCTGGGGCCAACGTCCTGACTTTC. Encoded protein: CSVRVAALSGANVLTF.

CDR3 in DNA: TGTGCCAGCAGCGTCAAACCACAGGGGGCTGGAAACACCATATATTTT. It codes for CASSVKPQGAGNTIYF. The chain combines TRBV9 with TRBJ1-3; 8 bases agree with TRBD1. This CDR3 comprises 16 residues. V dropped 2 bases and J dropped 2; count of bases not matched to a gene: 6. The germline V gene has CDR1 SGDLS and CDR2 YYNGEE.

V and J are TRBV5-1 and TRBJ2-3, with a tentative D call TRBD1 (5 bases). The length of the CDR3 is 14 residues. V was clipped by 2 bases and J by 6 bases, with 13 bases between them. CDR1 SGHRS and CDR2 YFSETQ come from the germline V gene. CDR3 residues: CASSFRQGADTQYF. In nucleotides, the CDR3 is TGCGCCAGCAGCTTCCGTCAGGGTGCGGATACGCAGTATTTT. Full variable domain (missing parts from reference TRBV5-1 and TRBJ2-3): KAGVTQTPRYLIKTRGQQVTLSCSPISGHRSVSWYQQTPGQGLQFLFEYFSETQRNKGNFPGRFSGRQFSNSRSEMNVSTLELGDSALYLCASSFRQGADTQYFGPGTRLTVL.

The CDR3 DNA follows: TGTGCCACTCCGAATCCGACAGGGGCTCACGAGCAGTACTTC. Translating it yields CATPNPTGAHEQYF. The chain couples TRBV24-1 to TRBJ2-7, with 8 bases lining up with TRBD1. The CDR3 has 14 residues. The germline CDR1 and CDR2 sequences are KGHDR and SFDVKD. After removal of 10 bases from V and 5 bases from J, the junction contained 12 bases not matched to a gene.

This clone appeared a few times. This chain links TRBV2 with TRBJ2-7; tentatively, D is TRBD1 (5 bases). Looked up from germline, CDR1 is SNHLY and CDR2 is FYNNEI. V dropped 11 bases and J dropped 7 bases, with 12 bases sitting between them. The CDR3 length is 10 residues. This CDR3 reads CAVDRREQYF. CDR3 nucleotide sequence: TGTGCCGTCGACAGAAGAGAGCAGTACTTC.

The CDR3 loop is CASSPRARETQYF. CDR3 in DNA: TGTGCCAGCAGTCCTCGAGCCCGCGAGACCCAGTACTTC. The chain employs TRBV12-3 or TRBV12-4 and TRBJ2-5; no reliable D call. Trimming removed 5 bases at V and 5 bases at J, with 12 bases between. This CDR3 is built from 13 residues.

The chain uses TRBV5-1 and TRBJ2-1, with TRBD1 matching 11 bases. Germline V gives CDR1 SGHRS, CDR2 YFSETQ. There are 16 residues in the CDR3. Trimming removed 4 bases from V and 5 bases from J; junction bases left unmatched: 8. CDR3 sequence (DNA): TGCGCCAGCAGCCCGGACAGGGGGCTCTCTAACAATGAGCAGTTCTTC. Amino acids: CASSPDRGLSNNEQFF.

The V gene is TRBV7-3, the J gene TRBJ1-2; 11 bases map to TRBD1. Germline CDR1 SGHTA, CDR2 FQGTGA. The length of the CDR3 is 15 residues. V trimming: 6 bases; J trimming: 4 bases; junction bases outside the gene matches: 7. The CDR3 protein is CASRQGTGGSYGYTF. The CDR3 DNA reads TGTGCCAGCAGACAGGGGACAGGGGGATCCTATGGCTACACCTTC.

In DNA, the CDR3 is TGCGCCAGCAGCCGGCAGGGGGCAATAAGGACAGATACGCAGTATTTT. This translates into CASSRQGAIRTDTQYF. The genes are TRBV4-1 and TRBJ2-3, with TRBD1 matching over 8 bases. CDR3 size: 16 residues. The junction had 9 bases not matched to a gene; V was cut back by 4 bases and J by 3 bases. Germline V lookup: CDR1 MGHRA, CDR2 YSYEKL.

This clone rates as medium-sized (0.01 to 0.1%). This sequence joins TRBV5-1 and TRBJ1-1; 8 nucleotides agree with TRBD1. The V gene end was trimmed by 4 bases and the J gene end by 0 bases; junction bases not matched to a gene: 8. There are 16 residues in the CDR3. Germline V gene data show CDR1 as SGHRS and CDR2 as YFSETQ. CDR3: CASSPRTGSVNTEAFF. The CDR3 region has the DNA TGCGCCAGCAGCCCCCGGACAGGGTCCGTGAACACTGAAGCTTTCTTT.

The chain carries TRBV9 and TRBJ2-3; 7 bases match TRBD1. The germline gives CDR1 SGDLS, CDR2 YYNGEE. The V and J ends lost 4 bases and 5 bases, in that order; junction bases with no gene match: 7. The CDR3 totals 14 residues. The CDR3 loop reads CASSFGQDKDTQYF. DNA for the CDR3: TGTGCCAGCAGCTTCGGACAGGACAAAGATACGCAGTATTTT.

This clone was seen once. The chain employs TRBV6-4 and TRBJ1-1; D is ambiguous. Germline-derived CDR1 and CDR2 are MRHNA and SNTAGT. Trimming removed 7 bases at V and 2 bases at J, with 8 bases between. The CDR3 sequence is 12 residues long. In DNA, the CDR3 is TGTGCCAGCAAAGGAGTCAACACTGAAGCTTTCTTT. Translating it yields CASKGVNTEAFF.

This chain uses TRBV12-3 or TRBV12-4 with TRBJ1-1; tentatively, D is TRBD1 (5 bases). The length of the CDR3 is 12 residues. V lost 3 bases and J lost 11, with 13 bases in between. DNA for the CDR3: TGTGCCAGCAGTTTGGCAGGGACTGCTGCTTTCTTT. It translates to CASSLAGTAAFF.

This chain links TRBV6-6 with TRBJ2-7, with D tentatively TRBD2 (6 bases). The CDR3 totals 14 residues. CDR1 and CDR2 from the germline V gene are MNHNY and SVGAGI (reference sequence). V lost 7 bases to trimming and J lost 1 base, with 14 bases between them. CDR3 bases: TGTGCCAGCACCCAGGGACTTCCTTCCTACGAGCAGTACTTC. This gives the protein CASTQGLPSYEQYF.

The V gene is TRBV10-1, the J gene TRBJ2-3, with D tentatively TRBD2 (5 bases). The CDR3 is made up of 18 amino acids. V was shortened by 2 bases and J by 6 bases, with 24 bases between the two germline ends. Germline V CDR1 and CDR2: WNHNN, SYGVQD (reference sequence). The CDR3 sequence: CASSETITRGSELDTQYF. The CDR3 nucleotides read TGCGCCAGCAGTGAGACAATAACCAGAGGGAGCGAACTGGATACGCAGTATTTT.

CDR3 in amino acids: CASRHTLISWDSPNEQYF. The CDR3 bases are TGTGCCAGCAGACACACACTAATATCGTGGGACAGCCCTAACGAGCAGTACTTC. The chain is built from TRBV11-2 and TRBJ2-7; TRBD1 matches 7 bases. Germline V gene data show CDR1 as SGHAT and CDR2 as FQNNGV. This CDR3 has 18 amino acids. V lost 6 bases to trimming and J lost 5 bases; unmatched junction nucleotides: 22. Supplemented by reference TRBV11-2 and TRBJ2-7, the full variable domain reads EAGVAQSPRYKIIEKRQSVAFWCNPISGHATLYWYQQILGQGPKLLIQFQNNGVVDDSQLPKDRFSAERLKGVDSTLKIQPAKLEDSAVYLCASRHTLISWDSPNEQYFGPGTRLTVT.